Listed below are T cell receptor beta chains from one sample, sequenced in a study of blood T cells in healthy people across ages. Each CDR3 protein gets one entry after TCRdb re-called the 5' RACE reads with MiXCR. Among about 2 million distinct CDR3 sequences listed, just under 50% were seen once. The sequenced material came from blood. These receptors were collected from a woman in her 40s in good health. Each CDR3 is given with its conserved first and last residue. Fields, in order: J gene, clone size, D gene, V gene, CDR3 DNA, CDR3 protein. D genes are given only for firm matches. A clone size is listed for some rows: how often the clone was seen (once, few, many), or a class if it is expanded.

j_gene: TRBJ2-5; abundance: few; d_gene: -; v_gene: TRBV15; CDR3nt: TGTGCCACCAGCAAGGAACCGACAGCTAAGACCCAGTACTTC; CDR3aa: CATSKEPTAKTQYF
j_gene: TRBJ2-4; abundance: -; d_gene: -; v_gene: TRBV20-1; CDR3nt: TGCAGTGCTAGAGATACCCGAGGCCCAAACATTCAGTACTTC; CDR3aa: CSARDTRGPNIQYF
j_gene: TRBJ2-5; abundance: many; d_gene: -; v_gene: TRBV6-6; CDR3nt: TGTGCCAGCAGTTACCCATGGGGGCAGAGGAGACCCCAGTACTTC; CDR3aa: CASSYPWGQRRPQYF
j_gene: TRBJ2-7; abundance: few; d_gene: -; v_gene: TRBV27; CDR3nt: TGTGCCAGCAGCCTAGCAACCCCCACCTACTACGAGCAGTACTTC; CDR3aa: CASSLATPTYYEQYF
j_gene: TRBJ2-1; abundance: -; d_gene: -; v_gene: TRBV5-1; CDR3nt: TGCGCCAGCAGCTTGGCGTACGGTAACGGGTACAATGAGCAGTTCTTC; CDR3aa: CASSLAYGNGYNEQFF
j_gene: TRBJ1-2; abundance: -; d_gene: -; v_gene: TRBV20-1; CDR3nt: TGCAGTGCTAGACTAGGAGGGTGGGGCTACACCTTC; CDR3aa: CSARLGGWGYTF
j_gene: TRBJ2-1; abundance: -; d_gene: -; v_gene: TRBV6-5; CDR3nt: TGTGCCAGCAGTATGAGGGGATACAATGAGCAGTTCTTC; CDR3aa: CASSMRGYNEQFF
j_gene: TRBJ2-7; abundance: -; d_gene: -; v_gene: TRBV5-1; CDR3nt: TGCGCCAGCAACCGGGACGAGGGACGTACCTACGAGCAGTACTTC; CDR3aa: CASNRDEGRTYEQYF
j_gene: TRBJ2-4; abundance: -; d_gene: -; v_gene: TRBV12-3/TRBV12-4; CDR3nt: TGTGCCAGCAGTTTATTAGGGGTTCGGGGGAACATTCAGTACTTC; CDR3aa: CASSLLGVRGNIQYF
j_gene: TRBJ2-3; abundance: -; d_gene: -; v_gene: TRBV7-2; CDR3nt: TGTGCCAGCAGCTCTACAGGGTCGGGAACCACAGATACGCAGTATTTT; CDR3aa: CASSSTGSGTTDTQYF
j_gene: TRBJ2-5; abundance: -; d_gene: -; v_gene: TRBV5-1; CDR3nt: TGCGCCAGCACTAAGGGACCAGCGTGGGAGACCCAGTACTTC; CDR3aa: CASTKGPAWETQYF
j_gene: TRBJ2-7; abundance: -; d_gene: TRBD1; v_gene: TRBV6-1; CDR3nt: TGTGCCAGCAGTGACAAAGGACAGGGTAGGGCCTCCTACGAGCAGTACTTC; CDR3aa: CASSDKGQGRASYEQYF
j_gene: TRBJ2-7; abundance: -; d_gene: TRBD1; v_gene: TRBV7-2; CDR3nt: TGTGCCAGCAGCACCCGGGACAGGCTATACGAGCAGTACTTC; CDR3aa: CASSTRDRLYEQYF
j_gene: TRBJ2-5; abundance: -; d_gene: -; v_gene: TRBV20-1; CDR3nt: TGCAGTGCTAGAGATCCCCGAGCGGAAGAGACCCAGTACTTC; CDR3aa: CSARDPRAEETQYF
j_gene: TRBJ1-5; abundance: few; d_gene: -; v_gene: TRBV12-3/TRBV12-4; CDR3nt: TGTGCCATGAAGACCTCATCGGGAGGTCAGCCCCAGCATTTT; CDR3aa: CAMKTSSGGQPQHF